This T cell receptor beta chain stems from a study of radiotherapy plus CTLA-4 blockade in lung cancer. Produced via immunoSEQ multiplex PCR; TCRdb's table is partial and in-frame only. The sample carries fewer than 90,000 clones, 80% to 85% recorded once. Source: peripheral blood, taken from a patient treated with radiotherapy plus ipilimumab. The TCR originated in a human donor with non-small cell lung cancer who had stable disease on radiotherapy plus ipilimumab.

CDR3 bases: TGTGCCAGCAGCCCACGACAGAACCCTTCCTACGAGCAGTACTTC. It is translated as CASSPRQNPSYEQYF. This chain connects TRBV9 to TRBJ2-5, with D possibly being TRBD1 (5 bases). Judging by the DNA end, TRBJ2-7 fits better; the J call may be wrong. From germline, CDR1 is SGDLS and CDR2 YYNGEE. The CDR3 is 15 residues long.